Listed below are T cell receptor beta chains from one sample, sequenced in a study of PD-1 blockade in mismatch repair-deficient tumors. TCRdb's copy holds only in-frame clones and misses some; the assay was immunoSEQ multiplex PCR. The table has about 84,000 clones, over 75% seen once. The material sequenced was peripheral blood, taken 12 weeks after starting pembrolizumab. The receptor set was obtained from an adult with mismatch repair-deficient cancer. The CDR3 runs from the conserved cysteine through the conserved F or W. Each record gives: D gene, J gene, clone size, V gene, CDR3 protein, CDR3 DNA. The D gene is left open where the match is weak. Part of the rows lack a size; the others show once, few, many or a class for expanded clones.

- TRBJ2-7 - TRBV7-8 CASSLNLGLQGSYEQYF TGTGCCAGCAGCTTAAATCTCGGTCTACAGGGCTCCTACGAGCAGTACTTC
TRBD2 TRBJ2-7 few TRBV6-1 CASRGLAGGDEQYF TGTGCCAGCAGGGGGCTAGCGGGAGGAGACGAGCAGTACTTC
- TRBJ2-3 - TRBV15 CATSRDLAGLYF TGTGCCACCAGCAGAGATCTAGCCGGGCTGTATTTT
- TRBJ2-7 once TRBV6-5 CASSYPGQSGQYF TGTGCCAGCAGTTACCCCGGACAGTCAGGGCAGTACTTC
- TRBJ2-7 - TRBV6-1 CASSEVVRSYEQYF TGTGCCAGCAGTGAAGTGGTTAGAAGCTACGAGCAGTACTTC
TRBD2 TRBJ2-7 few TRBV5-5 CASSYTSGSYEQYF TGTGCCAGCAGTTACACTAGCGGGAGCTACGAGCAGTACTTC
- TRBJ2-2 - TRBV5-1 CASSLTSTGELFF TGCGCCAGCAGCCTCACGAGCACCGGGGAGCTGTTTTTT
- TRBJ1-2 - TRBV7-9 CASSQEMGGYTF TGTGCCAGCAGCCAAGAAATGGGGGGCTACACCTTC
TRBD1 TRBJ1-3 - TRBV7-2 CASSPWAGGGNTIYF TGTGCCAGCAGCCCCTGGGCAGGGGGTGGAAACACCATATATTTT
TRBD2 TRBJ2-3 - TRBV6-4 CASSDSLPLAGEMDTQYF TGTGCCAGCAGTGACTCACTTCCCCTAGCGGGAGAAATGGATACGCAGTATTTT
- TRBJ1-4 once TRBV5-1 CASSLAGAPNEKLFF TGCGCCAGCAGCTTGGCAGGGGCCCCTAATGAAAAACTGTTTTTT
- TRBJ1-1 - TRBV5-1 CASSLAGRAGLRNTEAFF TGCGCCAGCAGCTTGGCGGGGCGGGCGGGACTCCGGAACACTGAAGCTTTCTTT
- TRBJ2-7 - TRBV7-6 CASSRDPVYEQYF TGTGCCAGCAGCCGGGACCCGGTCTACGAGCAGTACTTC
- TRBJ2-3 - TRBV15 CATSRGYEGRNTDTQYF TGTGCCACCAGCAGAGGGTACGAGGGACGGAACACAGATACGCAGTATTTT
TRBD2 TRBJ2-2 - TRBV10-3 CAISESTSGRFGELFF TGTGCCATCAGTGAGTCGACTAGCGGGAGGTTCGGGGAGCTGTTTTTT
- TRBJ1-2 - TRBV6-6 CASRGGAGYTF TGTGCCAGCAGGGGGGGTGCTGGCTACACCTTC
- TRBJ2-3 - TRBV19 CASSIAAIPDTQYF TGTGCCAGTAGTATAGCGGCGATCCCAGATACGCAGTATTTT
TRBD2 TRBJ2-3 - TRBV6-1 CASKSAGGSDTQYF TGTGCCAGCAAGTCAGCGGGGGGGTCAGATACGCAGTATTTT
- TRBJ2-1 - TRBV15 CATSSRGDNEQFF TGTGCCACCAGCAGTAGAGGGGACAATGAGCAGTTCTTC
TRBD1 TRBJ1-5 - TRBV6-1 CASSEGRQGNQPQHF TGTGCCAGCAGTGAAGGGAGACAGGGTAATCAGCCCCAGCATTTT
TRBD1 TRBJ1-2 - TRBV29-1 CSVDPGQAYGYTF TGCAGCGTTGACCCGGGACAGGCCTATGGCTACACCTTC
TRBD1 TRBJ1-3 - TRBV9 CASSYKGAGNTIYF TGTGCCAGCAGCTATAAGGGGGCCGGAAACACCATATATTTT
- TRBJ1-2 medium-sized TRBV11-3 CASSSEGRAANYGYTF TGTGCCAGCAGTTCAGAGGGTCGGGCAGCTAACTATGGCTACACCTTC
TRBD1 TRBJ2-5 once TRBV10-3 CAISERQGETQYF TGTGCCATCAGTGAGAGACAGGGAGAGACCCAGTACTTC
- TRBJ1-1 - TRBV2 CASIPRQVGGAEAFF TGTGCCAGCATTCCGAGGCAGGTGGGTGGGGCTGAAGCTTTCTTT
TRBD1 TRBJ2-1 - TRBV5-4 CASSTGTGALNEQFF TGTGCCAGCAGCACGGGGACAGGGGCGCTTAATGAGCAGTTCTTC
TRBD1 TRBJ1-2 - TRBV14 CASSRTGTADYGYTF TGTGCCAGCAGCCGGACAGGGACAGCGGACTATGGCTACACCTTC
TRBD2 TRBJ2-7 - TRBV7-2 CASSLELAGNGEQYF TGTGCCAGCAGCTTAGAACTAGCGGGAAACGGCGAGCAGTACTTC
- TRBJ2-2 once TRBV27 CASSLGANTGELFF TGTGCCAGCAGTTTGGGAGCTAACACCGGGGAGCTGTTTTTT
TRBD2 TRBJ2-5 - TRBV4-1 CASSQAGLAGTETQYF TGCGCCAGCAGCCAAGCTGGACTAGCGGGAACGGAGACCCAGTACTTC
- TRBJ1-5 - TRBV15 CATSRDQQPQHF TGTGCCACCAGCAGAGATCAACAGCCCCAGCATTTT
TRBD2 TRBJ2-7 - TRBV9 CASSVSGGTSGRYEQYF TGTGCCAGCAGCGTCTCCGGCGGGACTAGCGGGAGGTACGAGCAGTACTTC
TRBD1 TRBJ1-4 - TRBV19 CASSRDRQKLFF TGTGCCAGTAGTAGGGACAGACAGAAACTGTTTTTT
TRBD1 TRBJ2-3 few TRBV6-5 CASSKTGMSTDTQYF TGTGCCAGCAGTAAGACAGGGATGAGCACAGATACGCAGTATTTT
- TRBJ1-1 - TRBV5-1 CASSLGRVGTEAFF TGCGCCAGCAGCTTGGGCAGGGTTGGCACTGAAGCTTTCTTT
TRBD1 TRBJ1-1 - TRBV7-2 CASRGTGAEAFF TGTGCCAGCAGGGGGACAGGGGCTGAAGCTTTCTTT
TRBD1 TRBJ1-1 - TRBV6-5 CASSYSARGSTEAFF TGTGCCAGCAGTTACTCGGCCAGGGGGAGCACTGAAGCTTTCTTT
- TRBJ2-3 - TRBV19 CASSPKPPSATTDTQYF TGTGCCAGTAGCCCCAAGCCCCCTAGCGCTACGACAGATACGCAGTATTTT
- TRBJ2-7 few TRBV27 CASSRWGVYEQYF TGTGCCAGCAGTAGGTGGGGTGTCTACGAGCAGTACTTC